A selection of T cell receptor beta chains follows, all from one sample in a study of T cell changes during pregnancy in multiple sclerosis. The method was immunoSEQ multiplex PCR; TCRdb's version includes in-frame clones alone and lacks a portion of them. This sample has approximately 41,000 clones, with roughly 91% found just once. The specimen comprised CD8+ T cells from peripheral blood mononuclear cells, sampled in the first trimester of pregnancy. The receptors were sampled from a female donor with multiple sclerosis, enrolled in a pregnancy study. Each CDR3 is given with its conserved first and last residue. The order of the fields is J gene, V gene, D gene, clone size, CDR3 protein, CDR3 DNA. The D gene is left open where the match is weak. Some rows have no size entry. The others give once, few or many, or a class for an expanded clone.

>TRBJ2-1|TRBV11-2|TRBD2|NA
CASSDGTSPDDEQFF
TGTGCCAGCAGCGACGGGACTAGCCCCGACGATGAGCAGTTCTTC
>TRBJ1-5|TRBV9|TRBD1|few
CASSGGTVDQPQHF
TGTGCCAGCAGCGGGGGGACAGTGGATCAGCCCCAGCATTTT
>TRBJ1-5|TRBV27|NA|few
CASRIGQSNQPQHF
TGTGCCAGCAGAATCGGACAATCCAATCAGCCCCAGCATTTT
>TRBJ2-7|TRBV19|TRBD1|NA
CASSIQGAAYEQYF
TGTGCCAGTAGTATTCAGGGGGCCGCCTACGAGCAGTACTTC
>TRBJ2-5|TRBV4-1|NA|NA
CASSQDRRAGAQETQYF
TGCGCCAGCAGCCAAGATCGGAGGGCGGGGGCGCAAGAGACCCAGTACTTC
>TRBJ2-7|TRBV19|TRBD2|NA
CASKASGPYEQYF
TGTGCCAGTAAGGCTAGCGGTCCCTACGAGCAGTACTTC
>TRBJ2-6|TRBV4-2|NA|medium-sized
CASSQDLGSGANVLTF
TGTGCCAGCAGCCAAGATCTCGGGAGCGGGGCCAACGTCCTGACTTTC
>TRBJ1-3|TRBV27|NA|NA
CASSPLGVQGLRDTIYF
TGTGCCAGCAGTCCGTTAGGGGTTCAGGGCCTTAGAGACACCATATATTTT
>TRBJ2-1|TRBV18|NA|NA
CASSPVGGDSYNEQFF
TGTGCCAGCTCACCGGTCGGCGGAGACTCCTACAATGAGCAGTTCTTC
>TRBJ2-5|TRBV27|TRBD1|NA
CASRALTGGAETQYF
TGTGCCAGCAGGGCATTAACAGGGGGCGCGGAGACCCAGTACTTC
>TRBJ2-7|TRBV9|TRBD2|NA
CASSGLAGYEQYF
TGTGCCAGCAGCGGACTAGCGGGCTACGAGCAGTACTTC
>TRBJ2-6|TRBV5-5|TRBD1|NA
CASSPHGDRAFSGANVLTF
TGTGCCAGCAGCCCTCACGGGGACAGGGCCTTCTCTGGGGCCAACGTCCTGACTTTC
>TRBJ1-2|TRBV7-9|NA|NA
CASSPSGAKQRIRGYTF
TGTGCCAGCAGCCCCAGCGGGGCCAAACAGAGAATCCGTGGCTACACCTTC
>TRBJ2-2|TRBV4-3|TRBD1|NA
CASSFTGGKHIATGELFF
TGCGCCAGCAGCTTTACAGGGGGCAAACACATCGCCACCGGGGAGCTGTTTTTT
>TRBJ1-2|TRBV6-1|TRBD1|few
CASSEGVEDRNGYTF
TGTGCCAGCAGTGAAGGTGTGGAGGACAGGAACGGCTACACCTTC
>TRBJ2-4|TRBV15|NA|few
CATSRDRTGQNIQYF
TGTGCCACCAGCAGAGATCGAACAGGCCAAAACATTCAGTACTTC
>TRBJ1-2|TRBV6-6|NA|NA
CASSYSNLEPKGYTF
TGTGCCAGCAGTTACTCGAATTTAGAACCAAAGGGCTACACCTTC
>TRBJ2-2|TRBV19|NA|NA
CASSVQGTGELFF
TGTGCCAGTAGTGTACAGGGTACCGGGGAGCTGTTTTTT
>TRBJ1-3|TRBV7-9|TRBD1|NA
CASGTKTGVSGNTIYF
TGTGCCAGCGGAACGAAAACAGGGGTCTCTGGAAACACCATATATTTT
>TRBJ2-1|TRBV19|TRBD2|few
CASSPSGSINEQFF
TGTGCCAGTAGCCCTAGCGGGAGTATAAATGAGCAGTTCTTC
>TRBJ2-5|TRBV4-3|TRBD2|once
CASSQEWSGGREETQYF
TGCGCCAGCAGCCAAGAATGGAGCGGGGGCCGGGAAGAGACCCAGTACTTC
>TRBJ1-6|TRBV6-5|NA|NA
CASSYTAGVNSPLHF
TGTGCCAGCAGTTACACCGCAGGGGTTAATTCACCCCTCCACTTT
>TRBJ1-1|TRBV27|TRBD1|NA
CASSTNRGTEAFF
TGTGCCAGCAGTACTAACAGGGGCACTGAAGCTTTCTTT
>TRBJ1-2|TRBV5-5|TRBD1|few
CASSLGRTGRNGYTF
TGTGCCAGCAGCTTGGGGAGGACAGGGAGAAATGGCTACACCTTC
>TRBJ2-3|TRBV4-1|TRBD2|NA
CASSWPSGSTDTQYF
TGCGCCAGCAGCTGGCCTAGCGGTAGCACAGATACGCAGTATTTT
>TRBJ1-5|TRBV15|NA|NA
CATSRGQIMGNQPQHF
TGTGCCACCAGCAGAGGACAGATTATGGGCAATCAGCCCCAGCATTTT
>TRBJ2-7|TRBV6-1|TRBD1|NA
CASTPRGREQYF
TGTGCCAGCACTCCCAGGGGGCGCGAGCAGTACTTC
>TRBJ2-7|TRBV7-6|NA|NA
CASSPRSSDEQYF
TGTGCCAGCAGCCCACGGTCCTCTGACGAGCAGTACTTC